This T cell receptor (beta chain) was retrieved from a study of regulatory T cells in long-lasting Graves disease (dated by TCRdb to the early 2020s). With respect to the entire study: In the newly diagnosed Graves' disease group, patients had been taking antithyroid drugs for less than 3 months. A total of approximately 35 samples were covered by TCR sequencing, comprising some 13 persistent and approximately 20 newly diagnosed Graves' disease patients. Persistent Graves' disease patients were compared with newly diagnosed Graves' disease patients by peripheral blood TCR sequencing and RNA sequencing. The study was conducted in China and was registered as a clinical trial. Results the study describes overall, beyond this receptor: Sequencing and analysis were restricted to the TCR beta chain. The authors noted that the small sample size was a limitation that may lower accuracy. Compared with newly diagnosed patients, persistent Graves' disease patients had lower TCR Shannon entropy and fewer highly expanded clones, which suggests clonal expansion. TRBV28, TRBJ1-2 and TRBJ2-5 were preferentially used in persistent disease, while TRBV20-1 and TRBJ2-1 were favored in newly diagnosed disease. The study examined only peripheral blood because the primary lesion, thyroid tissue, could not be accessed. More public clonotypes were shared among persistent patients (under 3,000) than among newly diagnosed patients (roughly 1,000).

In this sample, this clonotype turned up many times. The target of this receptor is not known. No qualities accompany the bases; no much larger clone lies one base away. The time point label, as the study defines it: newly diagnosed GD, antithyroid drugs for less than 3 months. For both TCR sequencing and RNA sequencing, RNA was extracted from PBMCs in TRIzol. The diagnosis of Graves' disease followed American Thyroid Association guidelines. Patients were recruited from an endocrinology department in Xi'an, China. From each patient, 7.5 to 9.5 milliliters of peripheral blood was collected into an EDTA anticoagulant tube. Ficoll Paque Plus density gradient separation was used to isolate PBMCs, and no further T cell sorting was done. An Agilent 2100 Bioanalyzer and agarose gel were used to check RNA quality, while a NanoDrop 2000 measured RNA concentration. CDR1 and CDR2 are read off the germline V gene as MNHNS and SASEGT. V sheds 3 bases and J sheds 0 bases, leaving 9 bases between their ends. The CDR3 covers 14 residues, taking in both the cysteine and the phenylalanine. The only DNA kept is the CDR3, 42 bases in frame from the first base.

Libraries came from multiplex PCR. The sequencer listed for this sample is Illumina HiSeq 4000. TCR beta libraries were built with iRepertoire HTBI primers and Arm-PCR amplification of CDR3 regions. Gel purification was performed on PCR products prior to sequencing. Processing in the source paper ran as follows. Across samples, around 62 TRBV and 14 TRBJ segments were identified and used for gene usage analysis of CDR3 amino acid clonotypes. Filtered high-quality paired reads were merged into contigs using COPE and FqMerger. Contigs were aligned with BLAST to IMGT TRBV, TRBD and TRBJ reference genes, and CDR3 was defined per IMGT. Highly expanded clones were defined as clonotypes with a frequency above 0.1%. Shannon entropy served as the measure of repertoire diversity, while the Gini coefficient captured V-J evenness. A clonotype found in more than one individual was treated as public. TCRdb redid the processing of the public reads, applying fastp at Q25 and MiXCR, and retained in-frame beta chains. A single entry per CDR3 protein holds the most common genes and DNA from its merged rows. The V and J calls, along with clone size, are taken from TCRdb and not from the paper's own processing. The sample table contains hundreds of thousands of distinct CDR3 sequences; only one count was recorded for 13% of them. More than 8.5% of the sample belongs to the ten largest clones.

The data were also submitted as part of a second study, on T cells in Graves' hyperthyroidism and ophthalmopathy. The second publication reports: A patient counted as having stable Graves' hyperthyroidism if no progression to ophthalmopathy occurred over 18 months of follow-up. Hyperthyroidism patients were aged 18 to 65 years and newly diagnosed, with disease duration of less than 2 months. Any patient with an uncontrolled infection, another autoimmune disease, pregnancy or lactation was excluded. Diagnoses relied on clinical symptoms, serum thyroxine and TRAb, thyroid ultrasound and orbital computed tomography. A first-round RT-PCR of the TCR CDR3 used the HTBI primer set with the Qiagen OneStep RT-PCR kit. Most expanded thyroid clonotypes (frequency above 0.001) were also found in blood, which suggests that blood repertoires may mirror thyroid immune responses. A 13 V-J signature model separated ophthalmopathy from stable hyperthyroidism, with 87.88% sensitivity and roughly 82% specificity in cross-validation and 80%/75% in testing. During validation, the model predicted progression to ophthalmopathy a median of approximately six months ahead of onset, with almost 71% sensitivity and about 75% specificity. A discovery cohort of fewer than 110 patients, roughly 45 with Graves' ophthalmopathy and 57 with stable Graves' hyperthyroidism, was used to find distinguishing TCR V-J signatures. Prospective prediction of ophthalmopathy was tested in an independent validation cohort of 18 to 20 hyperthyroidism patients and some 17 patients who later progressed to ophthalmopathy. The 75 to 100 discovery patients were divided at random into training and test sets in a 7:3 ratio. In addition, the study compared T-cell repertoires in thyroid tissue and in blood from about 6 Graves' hyperthyroidism patients. After sampling, hyperthyroidism patients received methimazole starting at 30 mg daily, and ophthalmopathy patients received high-dose intravenous methylprednisolone. Libraries were constructed in a second round of multiplex PCR, after which size selection and purification were carried out. Libraries were sequenced paired-end with 100 bp reads on an Illumina HiSeq2000. SOAPnuke was used to process the raw data, with reads discarded if the reads contained adapters or uncalled bases, had a mean Phred below 15, or lacked an exact constant-primer or identifier match. COPE v1.2.5 was used to merge the high-quality paired reads, and each unique nucleotide sequence was defined as a clonotype. MiTCR v1.1 was used to align clonotypes to the IMGT TRBV, TRBD and TRBJ reference segments. The analysis included only V-J combinations with a frequency above 0.0001, which together covered approximately 99% of the repertoires. A TCS score was defined as the ratio of F50 (clonal expansion) to E x V (chaos), with BLOSUM62-based TCRdist applied between CDR3 peptides within each V-J. Welch's t-statistics and random forest reduced just over 500 V-J features to 13, which were used in a naive Bayes classifier (R e1071). No statistical method was used to set the sample size in advance, and investigators knew the group allocation. TCR Vbeta CDR3 sequencing of approximately 140 peripheral blood samples (over 40 ophthalmopathy, roughly 74 hyperthyroidism and roughly 17 progressor patients) is reported in the paper.

Sequenced material: peripheral blood mononuclear cells (PBMCs), taken at new diagnosis, from a patient treated with antithyroid drugs. This receptor chain uses TRBV6-1 and TRBJ2-7, with no confident D gene call. The sequence was obtained from a man younger than 40 with Graves disease. Donor details come from another sample of the same person, matched by shared clones. The CDR3 protein: CASSDLGFSYEQYF. The DNA reads TGTGCCAGCAGTGATCTTGGGTTCTCCTACGAGCAGTACTTC.